One and the same sample provided the 14 T cell receptor beta chains below, sequenced in a study of the immune and genomic landscape of osteosarcoma. Primary, local recurrence and metastasis osteosarcoma tumors were taken after treatment from poor-prognosis patients. Sequencing was performed with immunoSEQ multiplex PCR; in TCRdb, only in-frame clones are kept and a portion is missing. Among about 5,300 clones listed, around four fifths were seen once. Sequenced material: osteosarcoma tumor tissue from the lung. Receptors originate from a human donor with osteosarcoma.

The rearrangement uses TRBV9 and TRBJ2-5; 9 bases align to TRBD1. V trimming: 3 bases; J trimming: 5 bases; junction bases outside the gene matches: 8. The germline gives CDR1 SGDLS, CDR2 YYNGEE. The CDR3 has 15 residues. The CDR3 coding sequence is TGTGCCAGCAGCGCAGGGACAGGGTGGTCGGAGACCCAGTACTTC. Its protein product is CASSAGTGWSETQYF.

This clone appeared once. The gene calls are TRBV7-9 and TRBJ2-3; 11 bases fit TRBD2. CDR3 length: 16 residues. V was pared by 5 bases and J by 0 bases, with 4 bases of the junction left unmatched. Germline-derived CDR1 and CDR2 are SEHNR and FQNEAQ (reference sequence). The CDR3 loop reads CASSPRTSGSTDTQYF. The CDR3 bases are TGTGCCAGCAGCCCTAGGACTAGCGGGAGCACAGATACGCAGTATTTT. Full variable domain (remainder filled in from reference TRBV7-9 and TRBJ2-3): DTGVSQNPRHKITKRGQNVTFRCDPISEHNRLYWYRQTLGQGPEFLTYFQNEAQLEKSRLLSDRFSAERPKGSFSTLEIQRTEQGDSAMYLCASSPRTSGSTDTQYFGPGTRLTVL.

The J gene is TRBJ1-6, the V gene TRBV18; D is unclear. The CDR3 runs 14 residues. V was shortened by 6 bases and J by 5 bases, with 11 bases between the two germline ends. In germline, CDR1 is KGHSH, CDR2 LQKENI. For the CDR3, the DNA is TGTGCCAGCTCCCCTACTGCTAATAATTCACCCCTCCACTTT. Translating gives CASSPTANNSPLHF. Full variable domain (outside the CDR3, taken from reference TRBV18 and TRBJ1-6): NAGVMQNPRHLVRRRGQEARLRCSPMKGHSHVYWYRQLPEEGLKFMVYLQKENIIDESGMPKERFSAEFPKEGPSILRIQQVVRGDSAAYFCASSPTANNSPLHFGNGTRLTVT.

The chain couples TRBV5-4 to TRBJ1-4; TRBD1 matches 9 bases. After removal of 4 bases from V and 10 bases from J, the junction contained 8 bases not matched to a gene. Germline CDR1 and CDR2: SGHNT and YYREEE (reference sequence). There are 14 residues in the CDR3. CDR3 amino acids: CASSPWTGDGKLFF. For the CDR3, the DNA is TGTGCCAGCAGCCCCTGGACAGGGGATGGAAAACTGTTTTTT. The full variable domain, in which reference TRBV5-4 and TRBJ1-4 provide the parts outside the CDR3, is ETGVTQSPTHLIKTRGQQVTLRCSSQSGHNTVSWYQQALGQGPQFIFQYYREEENGRGNFPPRFSGLQFPNYSSELNVNALELDDSALYLCASSPWTGDGKLFFGSGTQLSVL.

The chain uses TRBV27 and TRBJ2-7, with 9 bases matching TRBD1. V lost 3 bases and J lost 3; bases outside the gene matches: 3. In germline, CDR1 is MNHEY, CDR2 SMNVEV (reference sequence). The length of the CDR3 is 14 residues. CDR3 sequence (DNA): TGTGCCAGCAGTTTCGGGACAGGGCTCTACGAGCAGTACTTC. Its translation: CASSFGTGLYEQYF.

This clone was seen just once. This chain joins TRBV11-3 and TRBJ2-5, with 8 bases identical to TRBD1. Losses at the gene ends were 2 bases for V and 4 bases for J; bases not matched to a gene: 9. The CDR3 length is 16 residues. Per germline, CDR1 SGHNT and CDR2 YENEEA. CDR3 bases: TGTGCCAGCAGCTTAAGAGGGCAGGGGGCGGGAGAGACCCAGTACTTC. Its translation is CASSLRGQGAGETQYF.

The rearrangement uses TRBV7-8 and TRBJ2-1; 11 bases are shared with TRBD2. The trim removed 3 bases at V and 6 bases at J, leaving 4 bases unmatched. Germline lookup yields CDR1 SGHVS and CDR2 FQNEAQ. The length of the CDR3 is 15 residues. CDR3 sequence reads: CASSFRLAGTNEQFF. DNA for the CDR3: TGTGCCAGCAGCTTCCGACTAGCGGGAACCAATGAGCAGTTCTTC.

The chain recombines TRBV19 with TRBJ1-5, with TRBD1 as a possible D gene (5 bases). Germline-derived CDR1 and CDR2 are LNHDA and SQIVND (reference sequence). V lost 7 bases, J lost 7 bases, and 17 bases lay in between. This CDR3 is built from 14 residues. CDR3 in DNA: TGTGCCAGTACTTCAGGAAGGGGTTGGCAGCCCCAGCATTTT. It is translated as CASTSGRGWQPQHF.

In its sample, this clone was seen once. This rearrangement joins TRBV6-5 to TRBJ1-2; 8 bases align to TRBD1. There are 16 residues in the CDR3. The trim removed 2 bases at V and 5 bases at J, leaving 10 bases unmatched. Looked up from germline, CDR1 is MNHEY and CDR2 is SVGAGI. The CDR3 spells CASSYRAGQGRYGYTF. In nucleotides, the CDR3 is TGTGCCAGCAGTTACCGAGCCGGACAGGGACGATATGGCTACACCTTC.

The V call is TRBV30, the J call TRBJ1-6, with 8 bases identical to TRBD1. CDR1 GTSNPN and CDR2 SVGIG come from the germline V gene (reference sequence). The CDR3 has 14 residues. The trim removed 3 bases at V and 7 bases at J, leaving 5 bases unmatched. In DNA form, the CDR3 reads TGTGCCTGGAGGATCACAGGGGGAAATTCACCCCTCCACTTT. This codes for CAWRITGGNSPLHF.

The chain employs TRBV9 and TRBJ2-1, with D hard to call. Between the trimmed V and J ends, which lost 0 bases and 5 bases, there was a span of 9 bases. The germline gives CDR1 SGDLS, CDR2 YYNGEE. This CDR3 region has 14 residues. The CDR3 DNA is TGTGCCAGCAGCGTAGTAGGGTACAACAATGAGCAGTTCTTC. Encoded protein: CASSVVGYNNEQFF. The variable domain in full, completed from reference TRBV9 and TRBJ2-1, reads DSGVTQTPKHLITATGQRVTLRCSPRSGDLSVYWYQQSLDQGLQFLIQYYNGEERAKGNILERFSAQQFPDLHSELNLSSLELGDSALYFCASSVVGYNNEQFFGPGTRLTVL.

This chain connects TRBV14 to TRBJ2-1; D is perhaps TRBD2 (5 bases). The CDR3 covers 14 residues. Germline V gene lookup returns CDR1 SGHDN and CDR2 FVKESK. Trimming left V 1 base short and J 7 bases short, with 11 bases between. CDR3 protein: CASSQGYSGNEQFF. CDR3 nucleotide sequence: TGTGCCAGCAGCCAAGGCTATTCGGGGAATGAGCAGTTCTTC.

The chain uses TRBV4-1 and TRBJ2-7; 9 bases are shared with TRBD2. CDR3 length: 14 amino acids. From germline, CDR1 is MGHRA and CDR2 YSYEKL. Trimming took 5 bases from V and 5 from J; bases not matched to a gene: 7. The CDR3 region has the DNA TGCGCCAGCAGCTTGTGGGTAGCGGGAGACGAGCAGTACTTC. Its translation: CASSLWVAGDEQYF.

V gene TRBV27 combines with J gene TRBJ1-2; D gene ambiguous. V dropped 0 bases and J dropped 7 bases, with 12 bases sitting between them. Looked up from germline, CDR1 is MNHEY and CDR2 is SMNVEV (reference sequence). This CDR3 has 14 residues. CDR3 residues: CASSLSWGEGGYTF. The CDR3 nucleotides read TGTGCCAGCAGTTTATCTTGGGGAGAGGGTGGCTACACCTTC.